This is a list of T cell receptor beta chains from one sample in a study of early T cells in non-severe SARS-CoV-2 infection. TCRdb re-analysed the 5' RACE reads in MiXCR, keeping a single row per CDR3 protein. Among about 97,000 distinct CDR3 sequences, approximately 10% were seen once, and the ten largest hold 4.7%. Sequenced material: whole blood, taken at baseline. Receptors were obtained from an adult who was a healthcare worker with PCR-confirmed SARS-CoV-2 infection or an uninfected control (not recorded which). The CDR3 runs from the conserved cysteine through the conserved F or W. D genes are given only for firm matches. Size is stated for part of the rows, as once, few or many counts, or as a class when the clone is expanded.

.	few	TRBV6-1	15	TRBJ1-6	CASIMSHGLEGPLHF	TGTGCCAGCATTATGTCCCATGGTTTGGAAGGACCCCTCCACTTT
TRBD1	.	TRBV27	15	TRBJ1-2	CASRPGTGGNYGYTF	TGTGCCAGTAGACCCGGGACAGGGGGTAACTATGGCTACACCTTC
.	many	TRBV21-1	17	TRBJ2-1	CASSRRQGAVAYNEQFF	TGTGCCAGCAGCAGGAGACAGGGGGCTGTCGCCTACAATGAGCAGTTCTTC
TRBD1	.	TRBV4-2	15	TRBJ2-7	CASSLGQGASYEQYF	TGTGCCAGCAGCCTCGGACAGGGGGCATCCTACGAGCAGTACTTC
.	many	TRBV6-5	13	TRBJ2-3	CASTPAGTDTQYF	TGTGCCAGCACCCCAGCGGGCACAGATACGCAGTATTTT
.	few	TRBV12-3/TRBV12-4	13	TRBJ2-7	CASQAGSSYEQYF	TGTGCCAGCCAAGCGGGCAGCTCCTACGAGCAGTACTTC
TRBD1	few	TRBV7-8	13	TRBJ1-5	CASSKDRDQPQHF	TGTGCCAGCAGCAAGGACAGGGACCAGCCCCAGCATTTT
TRBD1	few	TRBV14	12	TRBJ2-7	CASRSQGYEQYF	TGTGCCAGCAGGTCACAGGGGTACGAGCAGTACTTC
TRBD1	few	TRBV5-1	14	TRBJ1-1	CASRRGQGPTEAFF	TGCGCCAGCAGACGGGGACAGGGGCCGACTGAAGCTTTCTTT
.	few	TRBV6-6	12	TRBJ2-7	CASSTPGAEQYF	TGTGCCAGCAGCACCCCTGGGGCCGAGCAGTACTTC
.	.	TRBV20-1	14	TRBJ2-7	CSARVEFSSPEQYF	TGCAGTGCTAGAGTCGAGTTCTCCTCCCCCGAGCAGTACTTC
TRBD2	.	TRBV7-2	13	TRBJ2-5	CASSFAGEETQYF	TGTGCCAGCAGCTTCGCGGGAGAAGAGACCCAGTACTTC
.	few	TRBV7-2	13	TRBJ2-3	CASSLDSADTQYF	TGTGCCAGCAGCTTAGATTCCGCAGATACGCAGTATTTT
.	many	TRBV7-8	14	TRBJ2-3	CASSLAYATDTQYF	TGTGCCAGCAGCTTGGCATACGCCACAGATACGCAGTATTTT
TRBD1	.	TRBV5-1	15	TRBJ2-3	CASSLGTGRPDTQYF	TGCGCCAGCAGCTTGGGGACAGGGAGGCCAGATACGCAGTATTTT
TRBD1	.	TRBV20-1	13	TRBJ2-4	CSALGQEENIQYF	TGCAGTGCCCTGGGACAGGAAGAAAACATTCAGTACTTC
.	many	TRBV3-1	13	TRBJ1-5	CASSQIGGSPQHF	TGTGCCAGCAGCCAGATAGGGGGGTCGCCCCAGCATTTT
TRBD2	.	TRBV11-2	19	TRBJ2-2	CASSFQASGSFLDTGELFF	TGTGCCAGCAGCTTTCAAGCTAGCGGGAGTTTTCTGGACACCGGGGAGCTGTTTTTT
TRBD1	.	TRBV7-9	17	TRBJ1-1	CASRPLPDRGPNTEAFF	TGTGCCAGCAGACCCCTTCCGGACAGGGGACCGAACACTGAAGCTTTCTTT
.	few	TRBV11-2	12	TRBJ2-7	CASSFPSDEQYF	TGTGCCAGCAGCTTCCCTTCGGATGAGCAGTACTTC
TRBD1	.	TRBV5-1	13	TRBJ2-7	CASSQDRGYEQYF	TGCGCCAGCAGCCAGGACAGGGGCTACGAGCAGTACTTC
TRBD1	many	TRBV24-1	15	TRBJ2-1	CATSDAGTGDNEQFF	TGTGCCACCAGTGATGCCGGGACAGGGGACAATGAGCAGTTCTTC
.	.	TRBV20-1	12	TRBJ2-7	CSAQDRSYEQYF	TGCAGTGCTCAGGACAGATCCTACGAGCAGTACTTC
TRBD2	few	TRBV6-2/TRBV6-3	16	TRBJ2-1	CASSGNSGRLGYEQFF	TGTGCCAGCAGTGGAAATAGCGGGAGACTGGGCTATGAGCAGTTCTTC
TRBD2	few	TRBV24-1	13	TRBJ2-1	CATASGAGLEQFF	TGTGCCACCGCCAGCGGGGCCGGCCTGGAGCAGTTCTTC
.	.	TRBV5-8	13	TRBJ1-4	CASRRKGEEKLFF	TGTGCCAGCAGAAGGAAGGGTGAAGAAAAACTGTTTTTT
.	few	TRBV6-6	11	TRBJ2-1	CASSGREEQFF	TGTGCCAGCAGCGGCCGCGAGGAGCAGTTCTTC
TRBD1	.	TRBV5-1	14	TRBJ2-1	CASSFRTGDGSQFF	TGCGCCAGCAGCTTTCGGACAGGGGACGGGTCGCAGTTCTTC
TRBD2	few	TRBV7-9	14	TRBJ2-1	CASVAGGTYNEQFF	TGTGCCAGCGTGGCGGGAGGCACCTACAATGAGCAGTTCTTC
.	.	TRBV12-5	14	TRBJ2-7	CASGLGTGGYERYF	TGTGCTAGTGGTTTAGGAACGGGTGGCTACGAGCGGTACTTC
.	.	TRBV11-2	14	TRBJ2-3	CASSTRAGTDTQYF	TGTGCCAGCAGCACTAGGGCGGGCACAGATACGCAGTATTTT
.	few	TRBV5-1	14	TRBJ2-1	CASSPSTSYNEQFF	TGCGCCAGCAGCCCATCGACTAGCTACAATGAGCAGTTCTTC
TRBD2	few	TRBV7-2	14	TRBJ2-7	CASSFGGGVYEQYF	TGTGCCAGCAGCTTCGGCGGGGGGGTTTACGAGCAGTACTTC
TRBD2	.	TRBV10-1	14	TRBJ2-7	CASSKLAGDYEQYF	TGCGCCAGCAGCAAACTAGCGGGAGATTACGAGCAGTACTTC
TRBD1	many	TRBV20-1	14	TRBJ2-7	CSASSGQPTYEQYF	TGCAGTGCTAGCTCGGGACAGCCTACCTACGAGCAGTACTTC
TRBD1	.	TRBV11-1	15	TRBJ1-1	CASSLQGIENTEAFF	TGTGCCAGCAGCCTACAGGGGATTGAGAACACTGAAGCTTTCTTT
.	few	TRBV10-3	13	TRBJ1-4	CAIKNSDNEKLFF	TGTGCCATCAAGAACAGTGATAATGAAAAACTGTTTTTT